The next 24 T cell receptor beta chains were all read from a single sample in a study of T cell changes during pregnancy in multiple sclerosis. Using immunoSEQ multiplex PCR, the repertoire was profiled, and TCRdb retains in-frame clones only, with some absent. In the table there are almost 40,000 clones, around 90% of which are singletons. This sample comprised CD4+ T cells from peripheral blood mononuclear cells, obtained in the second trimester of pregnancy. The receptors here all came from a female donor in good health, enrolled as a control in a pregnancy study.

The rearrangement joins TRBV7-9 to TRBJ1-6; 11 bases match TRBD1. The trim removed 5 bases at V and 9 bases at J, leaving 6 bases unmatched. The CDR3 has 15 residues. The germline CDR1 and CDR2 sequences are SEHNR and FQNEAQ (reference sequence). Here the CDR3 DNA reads TGTGCCAGCAGCCCGGGTGGGACAGGGGGTTCACCCCTCCACTTT. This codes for CASSPGGTGGSPLHF.

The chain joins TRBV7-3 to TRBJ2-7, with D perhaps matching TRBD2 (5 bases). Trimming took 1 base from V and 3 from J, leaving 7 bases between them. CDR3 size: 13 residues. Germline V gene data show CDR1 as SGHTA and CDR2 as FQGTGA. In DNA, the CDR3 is TGTGCCAGCAGCTTAAAAGGAGGCTACGAGCAGTACTTC. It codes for CASSLKGGYEQYF.

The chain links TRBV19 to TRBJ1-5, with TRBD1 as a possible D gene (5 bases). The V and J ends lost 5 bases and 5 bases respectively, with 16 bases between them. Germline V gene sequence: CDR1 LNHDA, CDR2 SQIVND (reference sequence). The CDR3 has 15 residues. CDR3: CASSRRGENDQPQHF. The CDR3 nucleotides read TGTGCCAGTAGTCGCCGGGGGGAGAACGATCAGCCCCAGCATTTT.

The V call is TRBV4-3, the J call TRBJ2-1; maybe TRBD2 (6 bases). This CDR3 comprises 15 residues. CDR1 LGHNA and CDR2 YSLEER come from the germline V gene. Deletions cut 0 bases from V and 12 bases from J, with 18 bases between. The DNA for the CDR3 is TGCGCCAGCAGCCAAGATAGTGGCTTTGGCGGGGTGCAGTTCTTC. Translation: CASSQDSGFGGVQFF.

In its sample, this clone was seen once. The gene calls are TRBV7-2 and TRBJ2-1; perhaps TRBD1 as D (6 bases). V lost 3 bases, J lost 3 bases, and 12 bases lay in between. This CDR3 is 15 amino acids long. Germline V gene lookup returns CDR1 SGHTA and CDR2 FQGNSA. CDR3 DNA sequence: TGTGCCAGCAGCTTTAGGGGGATGGGCTACAATGAGCAGTTCTTC. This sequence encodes CASSFRGMGYNEQFF.

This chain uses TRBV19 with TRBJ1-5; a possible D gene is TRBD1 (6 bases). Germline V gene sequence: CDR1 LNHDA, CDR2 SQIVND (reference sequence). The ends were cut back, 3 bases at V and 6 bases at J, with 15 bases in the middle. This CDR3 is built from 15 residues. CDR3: CASSMRGGALQPQHF. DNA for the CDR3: TGTGCCAGTAGTATGAGGGGGGGGGCCCTTCAGCCCCAGCATTTT.

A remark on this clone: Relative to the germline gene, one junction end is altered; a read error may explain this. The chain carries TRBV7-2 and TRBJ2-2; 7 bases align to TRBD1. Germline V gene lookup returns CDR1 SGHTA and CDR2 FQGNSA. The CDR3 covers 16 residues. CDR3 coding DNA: TGTGCCAGCACCTTAGGGACAGTCAGGGCCACCGGGGAGCTGTTTTTT. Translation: CASTLGTVRATGELFF. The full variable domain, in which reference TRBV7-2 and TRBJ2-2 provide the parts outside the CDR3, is GAGVSQSPSNKVTEKGKDVELRCDPISGHTALYWYRQSLGQGLEFLIYFQGNSAPDKSGLPSDRFSAERTGGSVSTLTIQRTQQEDSAVYLCASTLGTVRATGELFFGEGSRLTVL.

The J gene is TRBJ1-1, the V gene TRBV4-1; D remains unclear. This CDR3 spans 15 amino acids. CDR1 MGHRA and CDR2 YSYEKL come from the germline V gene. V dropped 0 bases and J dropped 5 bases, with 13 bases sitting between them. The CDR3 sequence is CASSQDKYARTEAFF. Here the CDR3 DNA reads TGCGCCAGCAGCCAAGATAAGTATGCGAGGACTGAAGCTTTCTTT.

The CDR3 bases are TGTGCCAGCAGCTTGAGGAGGATAGCGGTGAACACTGAAGCTTTCTTT. The encoded protein is CASSLRRIAVNTEAFF. The V gene is TRBV5-6, the J gene TRBJ1-1; D remains ambiguous. V lost 1 base and J lost 0, with 13 bases in between. The V gene's germline CDR1 is SGHDT and CDR2 YYEEEE. The length of the CDR3 is 16 residues.

DNA of the CDR3: TGCAGCGCCCCACTAGCGGGGGGCCGGACGCAGTATTTT. As protein: CSAPLAGGRTQYF. The chain joins TRBV29-1 to TRBJ2-3, with 12 bases fitting TRBD2. Per the germline V gene, CDR1 is SQVTM and CDR2 is ANQGSEA. CDR3 length: 13 residues. The junction had 8 bases not matched to a gene; V was cut back by 7 bases and J by 9 bases.

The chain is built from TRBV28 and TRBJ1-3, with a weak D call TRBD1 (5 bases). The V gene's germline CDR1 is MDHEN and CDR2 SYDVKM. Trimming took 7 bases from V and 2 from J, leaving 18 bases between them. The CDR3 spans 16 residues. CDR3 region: CASNSAQGTPGNTIYF. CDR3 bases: TGTGCCAGCAATTCTGCTCAGGGAACGCCTGGAAACACCATATATTTT.

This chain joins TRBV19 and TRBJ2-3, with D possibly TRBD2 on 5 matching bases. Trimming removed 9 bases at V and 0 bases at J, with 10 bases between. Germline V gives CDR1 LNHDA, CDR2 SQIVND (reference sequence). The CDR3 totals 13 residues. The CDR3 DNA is TGTGCCAGCCGACTACCTAGCACAGATACGCAGTATTTT. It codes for CASRLPSTDTQYF.

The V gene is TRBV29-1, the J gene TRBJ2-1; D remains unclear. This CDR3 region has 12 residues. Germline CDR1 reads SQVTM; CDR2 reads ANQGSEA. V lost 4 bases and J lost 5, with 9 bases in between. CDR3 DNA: TGCAGCGTTGTGCCCGGTAACAATGAGCAGTTCTTC. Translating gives CSVVPGNNEQFF.

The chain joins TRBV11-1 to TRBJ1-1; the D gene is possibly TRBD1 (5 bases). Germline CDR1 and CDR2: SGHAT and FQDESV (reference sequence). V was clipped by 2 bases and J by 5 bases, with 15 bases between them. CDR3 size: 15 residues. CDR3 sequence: CASSLLGQGGTEAFF. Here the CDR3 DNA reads TGTGCCAGCAGCTTACTGGGGCAGGGAGGTACTGAAGCTTTCTTT.

The CDR3 DNA follows: TGTGCCAGCAGCTTAGGGGCCCCTGGAAACACCATATATTTT. Translating it yields CASSLGAPGNTIYF. This chain connects TRBV11-3 to TRBJ1-3; D is uncertain. Germline V gives CDR1 SGHNT, CDR2 YENEEA. The CDR3 is 14 residues long. With 1 base removed from V and 2 bases from J, the gap between germline ends came to 6 bases.

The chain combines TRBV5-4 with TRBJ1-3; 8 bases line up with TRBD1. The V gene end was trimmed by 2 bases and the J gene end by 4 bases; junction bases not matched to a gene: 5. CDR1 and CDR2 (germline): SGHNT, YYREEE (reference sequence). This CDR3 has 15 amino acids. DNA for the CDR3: TGTGCCAGCAGCTTTCAGGGGGCACGAGGAAACACCATATATTTT. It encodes CASSFQGARGNTIYF.

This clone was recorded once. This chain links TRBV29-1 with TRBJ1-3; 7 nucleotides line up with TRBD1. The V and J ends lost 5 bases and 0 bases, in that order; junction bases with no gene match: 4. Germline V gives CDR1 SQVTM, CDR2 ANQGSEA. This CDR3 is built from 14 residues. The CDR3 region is CSVTGDISGNTIYF. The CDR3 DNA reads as TGCAGCGTTACAGGGGACATCTCTGGAAACACCATATATTTT.

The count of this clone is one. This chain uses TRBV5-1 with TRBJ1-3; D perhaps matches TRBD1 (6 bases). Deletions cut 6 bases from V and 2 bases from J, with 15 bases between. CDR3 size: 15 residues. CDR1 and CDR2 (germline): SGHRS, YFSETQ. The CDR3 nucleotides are TGCGCCAGCAATCCCGGGACAACGCCTGGAAACACCATATATTTT. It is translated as CASNPGTTPGNTIYF.

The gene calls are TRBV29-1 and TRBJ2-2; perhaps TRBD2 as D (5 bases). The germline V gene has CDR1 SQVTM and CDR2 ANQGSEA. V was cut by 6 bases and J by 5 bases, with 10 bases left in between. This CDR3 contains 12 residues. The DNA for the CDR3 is TGCAGCGTGGTAAGGGAGACCGGGGAGCTGTTTTTT. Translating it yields CSVVRETGELFF.

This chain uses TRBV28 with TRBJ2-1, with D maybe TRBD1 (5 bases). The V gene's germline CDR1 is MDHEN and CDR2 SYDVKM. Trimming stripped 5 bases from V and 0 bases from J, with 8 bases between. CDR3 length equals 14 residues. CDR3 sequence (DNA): TGTGCCAGCAGTAGGGGCGTCTCCTACAATGAGCAGTTCTTC. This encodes CASSRGVSYNEQFF. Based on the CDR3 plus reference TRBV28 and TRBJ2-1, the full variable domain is DVKVTQSSRYLVKRTGEKVFLECVQDMDHENMFWYRQDPGLGLRLIYFSYDVKMKEKGDIPEGYSVSREKKERFSLILESASTNQTSMYLCASSRGVSYNEQFFGPGTRLTVL.

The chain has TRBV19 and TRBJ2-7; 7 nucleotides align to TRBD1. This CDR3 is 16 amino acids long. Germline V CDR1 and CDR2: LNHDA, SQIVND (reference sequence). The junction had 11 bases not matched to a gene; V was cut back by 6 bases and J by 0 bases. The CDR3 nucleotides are TGTGCCAGTAGCTCAAAACCGGGACAGAGCTCCTACGAGCAGTACTTC. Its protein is CASSSKPGQSSYEQYF.

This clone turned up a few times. In DNA form, the CDR3 reads TGTGCCAGCAGCTGGGACAGGGGGAACACTGAAGCTTTCTTT. Protein product: CASSWDRGNTEAFF. The V call is TRBV5-6, the J call TRBJ1-1; TRBD1 matches 10 bases. Losses at the gene ends were 3 bases for V and 1 base for J; bases not matched to a gene: 0. From germline, CDR1 is SGHDT and CDR2 YYEEEE. The CDR3 has 14 residues.

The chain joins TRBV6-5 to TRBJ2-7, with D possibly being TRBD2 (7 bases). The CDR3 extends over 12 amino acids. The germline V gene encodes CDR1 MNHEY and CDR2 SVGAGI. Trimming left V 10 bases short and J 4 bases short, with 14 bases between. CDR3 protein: CATKGGRYEQYF. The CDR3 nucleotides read TGTGCCACCAAGGGGGGGCGGTACGAGCAGTACTTC.

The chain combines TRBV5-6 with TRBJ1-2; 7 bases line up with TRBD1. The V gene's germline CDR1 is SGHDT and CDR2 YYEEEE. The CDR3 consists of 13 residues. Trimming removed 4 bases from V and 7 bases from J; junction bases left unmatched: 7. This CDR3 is CASSPTGVSGYTF. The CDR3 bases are TGTGCCAGCAGCCCCACAGGGGTCTCTGGCTACACCTTC.